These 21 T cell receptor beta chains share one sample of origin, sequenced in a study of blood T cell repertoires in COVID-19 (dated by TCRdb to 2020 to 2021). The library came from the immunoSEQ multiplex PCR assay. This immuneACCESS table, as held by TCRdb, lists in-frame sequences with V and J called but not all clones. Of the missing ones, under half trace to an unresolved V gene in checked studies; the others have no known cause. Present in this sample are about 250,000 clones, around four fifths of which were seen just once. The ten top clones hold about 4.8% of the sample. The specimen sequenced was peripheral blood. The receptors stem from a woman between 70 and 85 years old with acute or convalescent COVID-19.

The CDR3 spells CASRPQGRNQPQHF. The CDR3 DNA follows: TGTGCCAGCAGACCTCAGGGAAGGAATCAGCCCCAGCATTTT. The V and J genes are TRBV6-2 or TRBV6-3 and TRBJ1-5; TRBD1 is a possible D gene (5 bases). Trimming took off 6 bases at V and 4 bases at J, with 13 bases between the two ends. The CDR3 spans 14 residues. Germline CDR1 MNHEY, CDR2 SVGEGT.

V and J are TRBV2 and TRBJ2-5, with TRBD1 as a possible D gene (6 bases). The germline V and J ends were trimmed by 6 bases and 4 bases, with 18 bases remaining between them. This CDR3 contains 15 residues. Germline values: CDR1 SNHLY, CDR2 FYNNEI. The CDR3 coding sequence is TGTGCCAGCAGCGTACAGGGCTTTGCTAGAGAGACCCAGTACTTC. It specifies CASSVQGFARETQYF.

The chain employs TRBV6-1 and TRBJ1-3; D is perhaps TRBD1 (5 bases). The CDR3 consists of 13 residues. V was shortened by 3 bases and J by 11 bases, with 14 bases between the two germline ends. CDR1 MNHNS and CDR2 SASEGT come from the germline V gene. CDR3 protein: CASSDRVMLAIYF. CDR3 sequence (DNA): TGTGCCAGCAGTGACAGGGTTATGCTCGCCATATATTTT.

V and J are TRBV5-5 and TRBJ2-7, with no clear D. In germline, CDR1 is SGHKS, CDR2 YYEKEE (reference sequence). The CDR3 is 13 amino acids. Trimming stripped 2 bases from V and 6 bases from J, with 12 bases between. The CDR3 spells CASSFLTTIEQYF. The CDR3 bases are TGTGCCAGCAGCTTCTTAACTACGATCGAGCAGTACTTC.

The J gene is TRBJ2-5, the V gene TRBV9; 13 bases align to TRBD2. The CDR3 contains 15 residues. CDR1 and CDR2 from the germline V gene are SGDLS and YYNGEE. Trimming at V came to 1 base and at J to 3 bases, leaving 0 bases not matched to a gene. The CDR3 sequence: CASSVTSGGEETQYF. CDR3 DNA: TGTGCCAGCAGCGTAACTAGCGGGGGGGAAGAGACCCAGTACTTC.

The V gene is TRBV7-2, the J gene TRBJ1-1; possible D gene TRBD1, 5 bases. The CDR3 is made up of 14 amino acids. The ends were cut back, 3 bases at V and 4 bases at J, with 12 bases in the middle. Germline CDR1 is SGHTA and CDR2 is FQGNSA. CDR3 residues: CASSFRVVGTEAFF. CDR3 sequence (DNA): TGTGCCAGCAGCTTCAGGGTGGTCGGCACTGAAGCTTTCTTT.

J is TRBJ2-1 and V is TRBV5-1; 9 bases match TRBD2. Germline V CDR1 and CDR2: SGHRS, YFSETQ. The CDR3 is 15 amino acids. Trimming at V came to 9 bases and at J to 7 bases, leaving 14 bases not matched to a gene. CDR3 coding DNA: TGCGCCACTAGCAGGGATAGCGGGGGTAGGAATGAGCAGTTCTTC. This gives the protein CATSRDSGGRNEQFF.

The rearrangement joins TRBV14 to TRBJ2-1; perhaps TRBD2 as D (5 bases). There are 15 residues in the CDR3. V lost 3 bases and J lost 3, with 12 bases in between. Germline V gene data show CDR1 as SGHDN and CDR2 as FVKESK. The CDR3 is CASSHVLGHYNEQFF. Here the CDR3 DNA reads TGTGCCAGCAGCCACGTACTAGGCCACTACAATGAGCAGTTCTTC.

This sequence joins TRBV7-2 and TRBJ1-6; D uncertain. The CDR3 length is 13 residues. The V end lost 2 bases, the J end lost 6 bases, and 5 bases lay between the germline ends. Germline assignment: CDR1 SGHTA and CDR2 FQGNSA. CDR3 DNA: TGTGCCAGCAGCTTATGGGCTAATTCACCCCTCCACTTT. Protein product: CASSLWANSPLHF.

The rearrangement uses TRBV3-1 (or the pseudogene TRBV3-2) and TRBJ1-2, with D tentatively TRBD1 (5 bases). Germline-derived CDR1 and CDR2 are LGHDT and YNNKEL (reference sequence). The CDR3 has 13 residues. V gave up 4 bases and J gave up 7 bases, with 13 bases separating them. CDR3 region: CASSPSGGGGYTF. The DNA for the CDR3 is TGTGCCAGCAGCCCCTCGGGGGGAGGTGGCTACACCTTC.

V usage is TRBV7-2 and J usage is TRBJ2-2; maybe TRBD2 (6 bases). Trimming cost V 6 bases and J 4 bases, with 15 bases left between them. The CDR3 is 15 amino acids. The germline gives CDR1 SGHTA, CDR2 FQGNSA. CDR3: CASSRTGTFTGELFF. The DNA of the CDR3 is TGTGCCAGCAGTCGGACCGGGACTTTCACCGGGGAGCTGTTTTTT.

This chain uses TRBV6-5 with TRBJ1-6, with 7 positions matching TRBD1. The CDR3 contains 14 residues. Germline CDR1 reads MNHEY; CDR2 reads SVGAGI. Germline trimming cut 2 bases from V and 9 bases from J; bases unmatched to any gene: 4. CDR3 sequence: CASSYRGLRSPLHF. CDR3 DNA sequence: TGTGCCAGCAGTTACAGGGGGCTACGTTCACCCCTCCACTTT.

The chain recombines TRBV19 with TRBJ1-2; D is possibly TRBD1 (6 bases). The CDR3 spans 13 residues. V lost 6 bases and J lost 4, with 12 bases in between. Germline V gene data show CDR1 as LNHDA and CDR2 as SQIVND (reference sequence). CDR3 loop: CASSPTGLYGYTF. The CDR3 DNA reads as TGTGCCAGTAGCCCGACAGGACTCTATGGCTACACCTTC.

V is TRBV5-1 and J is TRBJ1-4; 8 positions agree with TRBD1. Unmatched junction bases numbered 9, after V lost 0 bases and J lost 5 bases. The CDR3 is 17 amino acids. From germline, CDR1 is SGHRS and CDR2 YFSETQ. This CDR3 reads CASSLARDRTSNEKLFF. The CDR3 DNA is TGCGCCAGCAGCTTGGCACGGGACAGGACTTCCAATGAAAAACTGTTTTTT.

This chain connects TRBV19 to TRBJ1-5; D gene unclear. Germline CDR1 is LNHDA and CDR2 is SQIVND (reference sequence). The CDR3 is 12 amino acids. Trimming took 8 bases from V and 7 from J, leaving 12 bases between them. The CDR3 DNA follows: TGTGCCAGTTCCCCCGACGGGCAGCCCCAGCATTTT. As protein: CASSPDGQPQHF.

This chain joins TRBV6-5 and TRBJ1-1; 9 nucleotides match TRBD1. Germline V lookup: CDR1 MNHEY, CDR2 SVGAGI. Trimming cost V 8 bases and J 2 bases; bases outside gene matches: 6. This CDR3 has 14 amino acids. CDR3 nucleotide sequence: TGTGCCAGCGGTTTGACAGGGGGAAACACTGAAGCTTTCTTT. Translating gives CASGLTGGNTEAFF.

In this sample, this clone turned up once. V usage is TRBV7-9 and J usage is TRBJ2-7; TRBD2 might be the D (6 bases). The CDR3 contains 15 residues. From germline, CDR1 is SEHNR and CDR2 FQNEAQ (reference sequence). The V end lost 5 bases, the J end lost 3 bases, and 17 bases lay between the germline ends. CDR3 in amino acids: CASSGRGGSHYEQYF. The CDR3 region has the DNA TGTGCCAGCAGCGGTAGGGGAGGTAGTCACTACGAGCAGTACTTC.

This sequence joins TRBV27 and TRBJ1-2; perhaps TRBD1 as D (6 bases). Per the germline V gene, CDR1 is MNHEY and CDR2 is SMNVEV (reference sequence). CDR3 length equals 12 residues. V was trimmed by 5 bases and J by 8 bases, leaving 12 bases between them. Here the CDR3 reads CASSPNRVGYTF. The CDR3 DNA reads TGTGCCAGCAGTCCTAACAGGGTCGGCTACACCTTC.

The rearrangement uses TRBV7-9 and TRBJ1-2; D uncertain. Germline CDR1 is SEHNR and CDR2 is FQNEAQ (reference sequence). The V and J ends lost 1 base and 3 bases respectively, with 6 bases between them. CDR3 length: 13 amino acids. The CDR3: CASSLDVDYGYTF. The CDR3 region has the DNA TGTGCCAGCAGCTTAGATGTAGACTATGGCTACACCTTC.

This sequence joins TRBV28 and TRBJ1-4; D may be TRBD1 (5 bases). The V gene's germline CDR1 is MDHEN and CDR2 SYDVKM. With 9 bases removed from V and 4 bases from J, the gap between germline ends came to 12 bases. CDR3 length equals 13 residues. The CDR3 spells CASKGAGNEKLFF. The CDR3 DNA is TGTGCCAGTAAAGGGGCAGGTAATGAAAAACTGTTTTTT.

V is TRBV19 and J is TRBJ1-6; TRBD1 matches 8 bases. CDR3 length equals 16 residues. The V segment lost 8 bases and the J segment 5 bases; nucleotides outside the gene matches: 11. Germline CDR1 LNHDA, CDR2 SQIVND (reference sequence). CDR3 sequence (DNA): TGTGCCAGTCGTTCTCTCCGACAGGGGAATAATTCACCCCTCCACTTT. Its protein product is CASRSLRQGNNSPLHF.